This note documents a single T cell receptor beta chain sequence. This CDR3 is built from 14 residues. Unmatched junction bases numbered 5, after V lost 4 bases and J lost 5 bases. Germline CDR1 is MNHEY and CDR2 is SVGAGI. This entry belongs to a study of blood T cell repertoires in COVID-19. Background on the study: Nucleic acid was either cDNA or gDNA, and it came from T cells, B-cell-depleted T cells, or PBMCs.

Adults between about 18 and 89 years of age took part from under 25 US areas. Participants reported their clinical history, and cohort assignment relied on those reports. Original methodology: Estimation of nucleated cell counts relied on the amplification of reference gene primers. Method: immunoSEQ multiplex PCR; TCRdb's copy keeps in-frame clones and lacks some. The DNA gave D and trimming, while V, J and clone size come from that table. The data contain some 170,000 clones, roughly 87% of them singletons. The chain links TRBV6-5 to TRBJ1-1; 9 bases fit TRBD1. This sequence originates from a human donor with acute COVID-19. The donor label of this sample is uncertain. The sequencing input was PBMCs or T cells enriched from blood (not recorded which). In nucleotides, the CDR3 is TGTGCCAGCAGTTTACAGGGGGCTGGGACTGAAGCTTTCTTT. Amino acids: CASSLQGAGTEAFF.